Below, 6 T cell receptor beta chains from the same sample are listed, as sequenced in a study of shared T cell receptors in the human thymus. The repertoire was sequenced with immunoSEQ multiplex PCR; TCRdb's copy has only in-frame clones and lacks some. The sample lists under 450,000 clones; roughly 94% were seen once. Sequences were obtained from thymocytes. These receptors were obtained from a human donor.

The CDR3, as DNA: TGTGCCACCAGCCTACGGACAGGGGGCTATGGCTACACCTTC. Translation: CATSLRTGGYGYTF. V and J are TRBV15 and TRBJ1-2; TRBD1 agrees at 10 bases. Germline V CDR1 and CDR2: LNHNV, YYDKDF (reference sequence). CDR3 length equals 14 residues. Trimming removed 5 bases from V and 4 bases from J; junction bases left unmatched: 4. Filled out from reference TRBV15 and TRBJ1-2, the complete variable domain reads DAMVIQNPRYQVTQFGKPVTLSCSQTLNHNVMYWYQQKSSQAPKLLFHYYDKDFNNEADTPDNFQSRRPNTSFCFLDIRSPGLGDTAMYLCATSLRTGGYGYTFGSGTRLTVV.

The chain has TRBV10-3 and TRBJ2-1; TRBD2 matches at 9 bases. V lost 3 bases, J lost 10 bases, and 4 bases stayed unmatched. The CDR3 is made up of 13 amino acids. Per germline, CDR1 ENHRY and CDR2 SYGVKD. In DNA, the CDR3 is TGTGCCATCAGTGATAGCGGGGGCGGGGAGCAGTTCTTC. Amino acids: CAISDSGGGEQFF.

This chain joins TRBV6-5 and TRBJ1-5, with D possibly matching TRBD1 (5 bases). CDR1 MNHEY and CDR2 SVGAGI come from the germline V gene. The CDR3 loop spans 14 amino acids. V lost 7 bases and J lost 3, with 13 bases in between. This CDR3 is CASTPGDNNQPQHF. As DNA, the CDR3 is TGTGCCAGCACTCCGGGGGATAACAATCAGCCCCAGCATTTT.

The chain links TRBV28 to TRBJ2-7; possible D gene TRBD1, 8 bases. CDR3 length equals 14 residues. CDR1 and CDR2 from the germline V gene are MDHEN and SYDVKM. V was trimmed by 6 bases and J by 7 bases, leaving 19 bases between them. CDR3 in DNA: TGTGCCAGCAGCTGCGAAGGACAGGGAGGGGAGCAGTACTTC. It translates to CASSCEGQGGEQYF.

The chain is built from TRBV5-4 and TRBJ2-5; TRBD1 matches 9 bases. The V gene's germline CDR1 is SGHNT and CDR2 YYREEE (reference sequence). This CDR3 comprises 16 residues. The V gene end was trimmed by 4 bases and the J gene end by 4 bases; junction bases not matched to a gene: 11. The CDR3 protein is CASSPTKTGGPETQYF. The CDR3 DNA reads as TGTGCCAGCAGCCCAACGAAAACAGGGGGCCCAGAGACCCAGTACTTC.

The genes are TRBV28 and TRBJ2-1; D not resolved. Looked up from germline, CDR1 is MDHEN and CDR2 is SYDVKM. The CDR3 spans 15 residues. V lost 6 bases, J lost 4 bases, and 16 bases lay in between. CDR3 sequence (DNA): TGTGCCAGCAGCTCAGGCGAGGTCCATTACAATGAGCAGTTCTTC. It encodes CASSSGEVHYNEQFF.